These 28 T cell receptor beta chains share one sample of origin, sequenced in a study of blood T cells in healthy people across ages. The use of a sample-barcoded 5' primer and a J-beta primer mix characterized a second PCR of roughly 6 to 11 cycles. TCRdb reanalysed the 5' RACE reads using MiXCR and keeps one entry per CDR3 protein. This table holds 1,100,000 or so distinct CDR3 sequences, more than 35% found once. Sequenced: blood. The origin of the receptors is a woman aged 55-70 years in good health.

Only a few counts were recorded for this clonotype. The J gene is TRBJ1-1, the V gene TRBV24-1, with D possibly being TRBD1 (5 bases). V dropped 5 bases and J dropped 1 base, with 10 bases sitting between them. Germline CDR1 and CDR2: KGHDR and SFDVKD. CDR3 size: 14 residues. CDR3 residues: CATSAGGSNTEAFF. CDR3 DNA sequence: TGTGCCACCAGTGCTGGGGGATCGAACACTGAAGCTTTCTTT.

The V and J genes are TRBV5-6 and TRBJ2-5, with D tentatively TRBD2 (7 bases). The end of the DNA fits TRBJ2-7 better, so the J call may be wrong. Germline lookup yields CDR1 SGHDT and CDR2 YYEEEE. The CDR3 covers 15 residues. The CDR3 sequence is CASNPWGGPLYEQYF. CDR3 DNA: TGTGCCAGCAACCCCTGGGGGGGCCCCTTATACGAGCAGTACTTC.

CDR3 region: CASSVTSGRASYEQYF. For the CDR3, the DNA is TGTGCCAGCAGCGTGACTAGCGGGAGAGCCTCCTACGAGCAGTACTTC. The chain has TRBV28 and TRBJ2-7; 12 nucleotides align to TRBD2. The germline V gene encodes CDR1 MDHEN and CDR2 SYDVKM. This CDR3 is built from 16 residues. Germline trimming cut 6 bases from V and 0 bases from J; bases unmatched to any gene: 6.

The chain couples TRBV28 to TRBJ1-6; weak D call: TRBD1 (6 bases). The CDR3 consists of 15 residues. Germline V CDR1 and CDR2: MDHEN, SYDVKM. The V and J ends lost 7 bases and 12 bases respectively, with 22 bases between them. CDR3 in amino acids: CASTSPGGRSRPLHF. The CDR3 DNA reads TGTGCCAGCACCTCCCCCGGGGGCAGGTCCAGACCCCTCCACTTT.

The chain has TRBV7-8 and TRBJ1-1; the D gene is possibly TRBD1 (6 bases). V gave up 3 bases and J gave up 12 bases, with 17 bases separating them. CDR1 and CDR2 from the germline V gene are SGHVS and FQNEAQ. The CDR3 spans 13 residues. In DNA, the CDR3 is TGTGCCAGCAGCTTGCCAGGGGTGTGGATTCCTTTCTTT. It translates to CASSLPGVWIPFF.

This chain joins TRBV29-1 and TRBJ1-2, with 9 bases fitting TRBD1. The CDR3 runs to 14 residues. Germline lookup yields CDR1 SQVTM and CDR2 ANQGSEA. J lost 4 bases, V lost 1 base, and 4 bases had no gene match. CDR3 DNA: TGCAGCGTTGAAGTGGGACAGGGCTTCTATGGCTACACCTTC. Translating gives CSVEVGQGFYGYTF.

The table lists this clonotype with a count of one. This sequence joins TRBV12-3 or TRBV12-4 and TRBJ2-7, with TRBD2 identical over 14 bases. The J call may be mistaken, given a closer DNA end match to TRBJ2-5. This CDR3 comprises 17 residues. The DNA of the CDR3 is TGTGCCAGCAGTTTAGGGGTGGGACTAGCGGGAGTGGAGACCCAGTACTTC. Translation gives CASSLGVGLAGVETQYF.

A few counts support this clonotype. Here the CDR3 reads CASSFSWRGPYEQYF. CDR3 in DNA: TGTGCCAGCAGTTTCTCGTGGCGGGGGCCCTACGAGCAGTACTTC. The J gene is TRBJ2-5, the V gene TRBV6-2 or TRBV6-3, with a weak D call TRBD2 (7 bases). Matching the DNA end better, TRBJ2-7 makes the J call doubtful. This CDR3 has 15 amino acids. In germline, CDR1 is MNHEY, CDR2 SVGEGT.

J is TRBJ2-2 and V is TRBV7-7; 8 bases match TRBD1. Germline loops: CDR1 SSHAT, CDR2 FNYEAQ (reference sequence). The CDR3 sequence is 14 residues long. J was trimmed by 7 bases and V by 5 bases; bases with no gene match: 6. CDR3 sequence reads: CASSETGAGGELFF. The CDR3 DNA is TGTGCCAGCAGCGAGACAGGGGCGGGCGGGGAGCTGTTTTTT.

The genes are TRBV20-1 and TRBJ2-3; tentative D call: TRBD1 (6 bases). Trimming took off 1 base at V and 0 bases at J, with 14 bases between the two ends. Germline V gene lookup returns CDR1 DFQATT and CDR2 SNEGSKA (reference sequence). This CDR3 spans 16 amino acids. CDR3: CSARGLLQGSTDTQYF. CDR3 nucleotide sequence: TGCAGTGCTAGAGGCCTCCTACAGGGAAGCACAGATACGCAGTATTTT.

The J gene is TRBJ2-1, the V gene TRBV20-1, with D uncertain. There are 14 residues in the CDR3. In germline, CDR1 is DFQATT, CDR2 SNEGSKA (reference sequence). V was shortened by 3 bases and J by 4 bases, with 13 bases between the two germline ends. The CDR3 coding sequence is TGCAGTGCTAGTGAGCCCCTGGGGTACAATGAGCAGTTCTTC. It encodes CSASEPLGYNEQFF.

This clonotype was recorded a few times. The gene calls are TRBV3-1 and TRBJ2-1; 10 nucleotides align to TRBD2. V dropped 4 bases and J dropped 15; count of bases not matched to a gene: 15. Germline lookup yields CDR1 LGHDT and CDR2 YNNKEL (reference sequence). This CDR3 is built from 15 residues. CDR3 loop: CASSLTSGKSPGRFF. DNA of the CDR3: TGTGCCAGCAGCCTAACTAGCGGGAAGTCACCGGGGAGGTTCTTC.

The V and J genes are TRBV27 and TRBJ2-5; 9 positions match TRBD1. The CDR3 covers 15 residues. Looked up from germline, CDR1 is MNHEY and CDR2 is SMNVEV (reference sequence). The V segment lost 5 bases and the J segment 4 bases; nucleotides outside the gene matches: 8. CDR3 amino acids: CASSIGQGLVETQYF. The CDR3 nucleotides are TGTGCCAGCAGTATAGGACAGGGGTTAGTAGAGACCCAGTACTTC.

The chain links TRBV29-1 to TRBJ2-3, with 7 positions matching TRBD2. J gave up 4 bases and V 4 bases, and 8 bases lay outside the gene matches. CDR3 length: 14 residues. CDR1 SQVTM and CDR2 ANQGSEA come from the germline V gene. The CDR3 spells CSVAFSAGPDTQYF. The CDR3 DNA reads TGCAGCGTTGCATTTTCAGCGGGGCCAGATACGCAGTATTTT.

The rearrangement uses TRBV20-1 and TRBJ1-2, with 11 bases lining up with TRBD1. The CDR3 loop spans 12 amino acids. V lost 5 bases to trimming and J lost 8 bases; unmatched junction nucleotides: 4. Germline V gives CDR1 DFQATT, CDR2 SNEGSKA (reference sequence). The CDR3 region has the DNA TGCAGTGCTCCGGACAGGGGGCAAGGCTACACCTTC. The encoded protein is CSAPDRGQGYTF.

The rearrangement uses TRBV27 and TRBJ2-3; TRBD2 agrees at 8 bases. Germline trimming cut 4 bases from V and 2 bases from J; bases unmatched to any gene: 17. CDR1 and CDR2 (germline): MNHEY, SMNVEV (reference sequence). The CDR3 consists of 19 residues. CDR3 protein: CASSSRTDFSGAPTDTQYF. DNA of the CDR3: TGTGCCAGCAGTTCCAGGACCGACTTTAGCGGGGCCCCCACAGATACGCAGTATTTT.

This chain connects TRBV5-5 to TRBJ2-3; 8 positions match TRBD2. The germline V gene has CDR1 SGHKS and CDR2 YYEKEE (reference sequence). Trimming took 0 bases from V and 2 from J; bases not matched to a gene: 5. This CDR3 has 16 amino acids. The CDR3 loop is CASSLAQRGYTDTQYF. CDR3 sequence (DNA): TGTGCCAGCAGCTTGGCCCAGCGGGGGTACACAGATACGCAGTATTTT.

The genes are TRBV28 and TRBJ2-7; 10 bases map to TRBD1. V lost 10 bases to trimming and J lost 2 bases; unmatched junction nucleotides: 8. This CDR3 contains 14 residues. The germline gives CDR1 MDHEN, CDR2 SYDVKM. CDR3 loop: CATLRQGATYEQYF. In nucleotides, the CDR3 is TGTGCCACGTTAAGACAGGGGGCCACCTACGAGCAGTACTTC.

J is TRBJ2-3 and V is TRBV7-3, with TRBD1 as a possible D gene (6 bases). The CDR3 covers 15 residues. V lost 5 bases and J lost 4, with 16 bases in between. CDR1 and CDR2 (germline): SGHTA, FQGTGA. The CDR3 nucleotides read TGTGCCAGCAGCCAAGGGAAGGGGGAATCAGATACGCAGTATTTT. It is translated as CASSQGKGESDTQYF. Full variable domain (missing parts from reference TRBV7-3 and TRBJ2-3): GAGVSQTPSNKVTEKGKYVELRCDPISGHTALYWYRQSLGQGPEFLIYFQGTGAADDSGLPNDRFFAVRPEGSVSTLKIQRTERGDSAVYLCASSQGKGESDTQYFGPGTRLTVL.

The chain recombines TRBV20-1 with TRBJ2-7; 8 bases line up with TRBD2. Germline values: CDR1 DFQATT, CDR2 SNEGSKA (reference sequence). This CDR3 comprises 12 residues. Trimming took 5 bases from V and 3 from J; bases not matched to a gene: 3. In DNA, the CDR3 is TGCAGTGCTGAAGGGACTAGCTACGAGCAGTACTTC. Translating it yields CSAEGTSYEQYF.

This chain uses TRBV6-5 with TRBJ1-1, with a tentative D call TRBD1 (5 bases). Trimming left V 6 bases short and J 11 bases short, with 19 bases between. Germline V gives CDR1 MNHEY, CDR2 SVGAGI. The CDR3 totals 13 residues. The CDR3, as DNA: TGTGCCAGCAGATCCGGGACGGGGAAGTTTGCTTTCTTT. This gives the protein CASRSGTGKFAFF.

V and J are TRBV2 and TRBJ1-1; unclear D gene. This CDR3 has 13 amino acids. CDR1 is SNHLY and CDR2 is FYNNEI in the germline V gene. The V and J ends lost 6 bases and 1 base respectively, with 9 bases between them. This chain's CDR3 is CASRFTANTEAFF. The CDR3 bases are TGTGCCAGCAGATTCACAGCGAACACTGAAGCTTTCTTT.

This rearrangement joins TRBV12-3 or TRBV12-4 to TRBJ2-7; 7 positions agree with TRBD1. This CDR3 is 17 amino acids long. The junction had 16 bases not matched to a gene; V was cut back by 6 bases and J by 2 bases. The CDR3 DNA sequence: TGTGCCAGCAGCGTCGGGACAGCCCTAGGCCCCACCTACGAGCAGTACTTC. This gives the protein CASSVGTALGPTYEQYF.

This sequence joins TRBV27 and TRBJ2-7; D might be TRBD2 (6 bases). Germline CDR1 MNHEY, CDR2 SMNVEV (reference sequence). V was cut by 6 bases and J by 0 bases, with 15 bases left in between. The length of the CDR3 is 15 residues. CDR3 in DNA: TGTGCCAGCAGACCGACTAGTTATTTCTCCTACGAGCAGTACTTC. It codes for CASRPTSYFSYEQYF.

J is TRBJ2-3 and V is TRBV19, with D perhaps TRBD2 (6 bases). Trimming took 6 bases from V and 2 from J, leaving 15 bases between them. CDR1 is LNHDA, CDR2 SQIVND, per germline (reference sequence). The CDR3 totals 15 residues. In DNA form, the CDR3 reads TGTGCCAGTAGGAGCGGGCCACTCTCCACAGATACGCAGTATTTT. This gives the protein CASRSGPLSTDTQYF.

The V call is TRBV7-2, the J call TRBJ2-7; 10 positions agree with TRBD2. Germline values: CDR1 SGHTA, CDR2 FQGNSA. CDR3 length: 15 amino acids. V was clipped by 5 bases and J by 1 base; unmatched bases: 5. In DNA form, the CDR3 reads TGTGCCAGCAGCCATGGACTAGCGGCTTCCTACGAGCAGTACTTC. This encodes CASSHGLAASYEQYF.

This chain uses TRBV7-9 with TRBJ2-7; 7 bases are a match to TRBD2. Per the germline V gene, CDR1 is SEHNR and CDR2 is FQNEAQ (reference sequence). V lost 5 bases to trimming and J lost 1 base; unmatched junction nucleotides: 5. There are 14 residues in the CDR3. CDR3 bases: TGTGCCAGCAGCGAAGGACTAGGATCCTACGAGCAGTACTTC. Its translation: CASSEGLGSYEQYF. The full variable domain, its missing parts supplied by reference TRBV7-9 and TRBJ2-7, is DTGVSQNPRHKITKRGQNVTFRCDPISEHNRLYWYRQTLGQGPEFLTYFQNEAQLEKSRLLSDRFSAERPKGSFSTLEIQRTEQGDSAMYLCASSEGLGSYEQYFGPGTRLTVT.

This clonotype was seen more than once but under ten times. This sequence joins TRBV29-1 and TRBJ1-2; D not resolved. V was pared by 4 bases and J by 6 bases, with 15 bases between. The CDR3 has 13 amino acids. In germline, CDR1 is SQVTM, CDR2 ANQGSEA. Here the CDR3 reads CSVVPGWGDGYTF. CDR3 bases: TGCAGCGTTGTCCCCGGATGGGGAGATGGCTACACCTTC.